The 2 T cell receptor beta chains in this list originate from one sample, sequenced in a study of blood T cell repertoires in COVID-19. The data were produced by immunoSEQ multiplex PCR, yet TCRdb's version contains in-frame clones alone and is incomplete. The sample has approximately 290,000 clones, approximately 83% seen once. Sequencing used peripheral blood. These receptors were taken from a person between 65 and 79 years old with COVID-19, enrolled during active disease.

This sequence joins TRBV5-1 and TRBJ1-1, with 9 positions matching TRBD1. J lost 7 bases, V lost 2 bases, and 6 bases had no gene match. This CDR3 is built from 14 residues. CDR1 SGHRS and CDR2 YFSETQ come from the germline V gene. This CDR3 reads CASSFGTGRIEAFF. The CDR3 DNA follows: TGCGCCAGCAGCTTCGGGACAGGGCGCATTGAAGCTTTCTTT.

The rearrangement links TRBV29-1 to TRBJ2-7; 11 nucleotides align to TRBD1. Trimming cost V 5 bases and J 4 bases; bases outside gene matches: 13. In germline, CDR1 is SQVTM, CDR2 ANQGSEA. The CDR3 sequence is 16 residues long. CDR3: CSVLRLGTGGRYEQYF. The CDR3 region has the DNA TGCAGCGTTCTTCGTCTGGGGACAGGGGGACGGTACGAGCAGTACTTC.